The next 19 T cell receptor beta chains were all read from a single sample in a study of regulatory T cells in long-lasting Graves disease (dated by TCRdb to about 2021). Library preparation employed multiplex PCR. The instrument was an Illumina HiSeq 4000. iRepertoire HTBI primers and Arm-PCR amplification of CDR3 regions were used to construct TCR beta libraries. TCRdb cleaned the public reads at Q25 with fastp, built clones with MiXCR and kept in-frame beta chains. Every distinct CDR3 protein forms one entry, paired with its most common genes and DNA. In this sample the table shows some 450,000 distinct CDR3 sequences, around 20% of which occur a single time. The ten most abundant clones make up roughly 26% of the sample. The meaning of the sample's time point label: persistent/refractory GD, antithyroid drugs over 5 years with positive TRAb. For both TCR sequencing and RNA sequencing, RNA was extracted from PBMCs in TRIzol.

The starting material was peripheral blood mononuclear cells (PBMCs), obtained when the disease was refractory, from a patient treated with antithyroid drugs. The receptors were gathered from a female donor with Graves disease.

The CDR3 region is CASSLTGQRSSGNTIYF. As DNA, the CDR3 is TGCGCCAGCAGCTTGACGGGACAGCGGTCCTCTGGAAACACCATATATTTT. The chain employs TRBV5-1 and TRBJ1-3; 7 bases align to TRBD1. CDR3 size: 17 residues. Germline V gene data show CDR1 as SGHRS and CDR2 as YFSETQ. J gave up 0 bases and V 1 base, and 7 bases lay outside the gene matches.

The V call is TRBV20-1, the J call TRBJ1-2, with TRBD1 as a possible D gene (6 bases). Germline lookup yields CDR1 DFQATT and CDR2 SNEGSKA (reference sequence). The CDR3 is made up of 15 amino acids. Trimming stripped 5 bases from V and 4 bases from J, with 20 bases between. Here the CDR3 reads CSAGRKQGGSYGYTF. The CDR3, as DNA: TGCAGTGCTGGAAGAAAACAGGGTGGGAGCTATGGCTACACCTTC.

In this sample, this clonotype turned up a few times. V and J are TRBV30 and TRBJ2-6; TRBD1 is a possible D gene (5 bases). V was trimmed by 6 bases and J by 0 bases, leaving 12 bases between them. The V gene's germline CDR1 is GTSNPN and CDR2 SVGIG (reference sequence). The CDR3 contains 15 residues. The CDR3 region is CACGREGSGANVLTF. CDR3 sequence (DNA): TGTGCCTGTGGCAGGGAAGGCTCTGGGGCCAACGTCCTGACTTTC.

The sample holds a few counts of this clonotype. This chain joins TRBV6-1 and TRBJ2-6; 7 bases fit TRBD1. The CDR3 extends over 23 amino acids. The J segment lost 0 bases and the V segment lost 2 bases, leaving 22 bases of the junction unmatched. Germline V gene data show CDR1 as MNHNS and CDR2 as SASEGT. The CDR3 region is CASSEIRVRPRQGSRSGANVLTF. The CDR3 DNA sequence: TGTGCCAGCAGTGAAATTCGGGTACGGCCTCGACAGGGCTCCCGCTCTGGGGCCAACGTCCTGACTTTC.

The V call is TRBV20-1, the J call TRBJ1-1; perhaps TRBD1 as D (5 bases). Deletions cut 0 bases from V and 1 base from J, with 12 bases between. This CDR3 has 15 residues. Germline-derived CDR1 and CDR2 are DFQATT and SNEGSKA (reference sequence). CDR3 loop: CSARDPGRENTEAFF. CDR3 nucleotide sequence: TGCAGTGCTAGAGATCCCGGCAGGGAGAACACTGAAGCTTTCTTT.

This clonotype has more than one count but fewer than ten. As DNA, the CDR3 is TGTGCCAGCAGATCCCCTAGGGGGGGGGCGATGTACATTCAGTACTTC. It encodes CASRSPRGGAMYIQYF. The rearrangement joins TRBV6-2 or TRBV6-3 to TRBJ2-4; a possible D gene is TRBD2 (7 bases). Between the trimmed V and J ends, which lost 6 bases and 8 bases, there was a span of 23 bases. The CDR3 extends over 16 amino acids. Germline V gives CDR1 MNHEY, CDR2 SVGEGT.

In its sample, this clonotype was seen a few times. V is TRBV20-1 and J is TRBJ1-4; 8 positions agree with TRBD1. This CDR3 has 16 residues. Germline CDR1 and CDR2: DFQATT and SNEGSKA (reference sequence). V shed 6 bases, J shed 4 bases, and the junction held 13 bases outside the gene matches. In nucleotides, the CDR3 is TGCAGTGCCAATCCAGGGGGCGCGGGGGTTAATGAAAAACTGTTTTTT. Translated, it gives CSANPGGAGVNEKLFF.

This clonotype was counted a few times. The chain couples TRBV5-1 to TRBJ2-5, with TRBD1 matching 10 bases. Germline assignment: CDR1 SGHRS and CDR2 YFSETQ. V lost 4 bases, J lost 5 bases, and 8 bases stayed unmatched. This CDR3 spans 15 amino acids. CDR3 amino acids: CASSTTGGNWETQYF. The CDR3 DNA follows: TGCGCCAGCAGCACGACAGGGGGCAATTGGGAGACCCAGTACTTC.

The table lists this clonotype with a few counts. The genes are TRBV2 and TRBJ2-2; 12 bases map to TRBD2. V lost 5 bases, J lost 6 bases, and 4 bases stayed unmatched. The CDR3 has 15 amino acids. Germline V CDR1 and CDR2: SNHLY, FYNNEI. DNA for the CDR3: TGTGCCAGCAGTCCGACTAGCGGGAGTTCCGGGGAGCTGTTTTTT. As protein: CASSPTSGSSGELFF.

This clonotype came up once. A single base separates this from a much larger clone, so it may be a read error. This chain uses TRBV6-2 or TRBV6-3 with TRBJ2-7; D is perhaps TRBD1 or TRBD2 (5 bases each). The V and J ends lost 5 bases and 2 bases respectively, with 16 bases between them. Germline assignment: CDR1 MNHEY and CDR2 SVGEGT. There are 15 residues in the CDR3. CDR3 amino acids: CASSGRDAYTYEQYF. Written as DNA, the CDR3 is TGTGCCAGCAGTGGCCGGGACGCCTACACCTACGAGCAGTACTTC.

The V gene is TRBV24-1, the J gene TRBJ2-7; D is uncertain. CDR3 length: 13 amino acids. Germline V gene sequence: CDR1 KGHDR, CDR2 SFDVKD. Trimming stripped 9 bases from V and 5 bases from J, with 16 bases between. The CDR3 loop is CATLTAVVHEQYF. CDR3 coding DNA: TGTGCCACCCTAACAGCCGTAGTCCACGAGCAGTACTTC.

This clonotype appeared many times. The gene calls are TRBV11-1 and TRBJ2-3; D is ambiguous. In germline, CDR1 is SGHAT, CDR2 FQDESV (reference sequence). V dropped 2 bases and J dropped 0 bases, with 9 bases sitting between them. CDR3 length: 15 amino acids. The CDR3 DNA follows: TGTGCCAGCAGCTTAATGGTCCGTAGCACAGATACGCAGTATTTT. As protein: CASSLMVRSTDTQYF.

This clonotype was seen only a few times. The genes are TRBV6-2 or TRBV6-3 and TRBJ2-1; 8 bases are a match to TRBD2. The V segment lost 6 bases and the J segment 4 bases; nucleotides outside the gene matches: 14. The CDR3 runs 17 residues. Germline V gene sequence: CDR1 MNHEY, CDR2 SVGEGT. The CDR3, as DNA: TGTGCCAGCAGACGGCAAACTAGCGGAGTGACATACAATGAGCAGTTCTTC. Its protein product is CASRRQTSGVTYNEQFF.

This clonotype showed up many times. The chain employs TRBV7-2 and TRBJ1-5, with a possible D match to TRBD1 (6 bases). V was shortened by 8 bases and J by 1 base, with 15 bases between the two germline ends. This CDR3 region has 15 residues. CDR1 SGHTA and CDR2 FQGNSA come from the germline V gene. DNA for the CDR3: TGTGCCAGCTCCTTGGGGGGCTTAAGCAATCAGCCCCAGCATTTT. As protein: CASSLGGLSNQPQHF.

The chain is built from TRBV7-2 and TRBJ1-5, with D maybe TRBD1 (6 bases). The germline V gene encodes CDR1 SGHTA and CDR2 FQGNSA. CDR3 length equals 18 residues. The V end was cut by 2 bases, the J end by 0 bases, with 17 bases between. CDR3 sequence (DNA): TGTGCCAGCAGCTTAAGCGCTTGGGGGCTGGGTAGCAATCAGCCCCAGCATTTT. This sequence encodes CASSLSAWGLGSNQPQHF.

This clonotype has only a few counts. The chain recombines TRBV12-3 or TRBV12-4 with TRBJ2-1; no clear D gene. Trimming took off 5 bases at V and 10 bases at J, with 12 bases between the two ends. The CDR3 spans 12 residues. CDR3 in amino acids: CASSPYREEQFF. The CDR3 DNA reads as TGTGCCAGCAGTCCCTACAGAGAAGAGCAGTTCTTC.

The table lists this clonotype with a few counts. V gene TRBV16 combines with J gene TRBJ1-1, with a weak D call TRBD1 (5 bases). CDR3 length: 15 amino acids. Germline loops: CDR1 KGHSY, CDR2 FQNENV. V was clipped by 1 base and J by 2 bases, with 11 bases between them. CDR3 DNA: TGTGCCAGCAGCCAATTCCGGCAGGGAAACACTGAAGCTTTCTTT. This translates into CASSQFRQGNTEAFF.

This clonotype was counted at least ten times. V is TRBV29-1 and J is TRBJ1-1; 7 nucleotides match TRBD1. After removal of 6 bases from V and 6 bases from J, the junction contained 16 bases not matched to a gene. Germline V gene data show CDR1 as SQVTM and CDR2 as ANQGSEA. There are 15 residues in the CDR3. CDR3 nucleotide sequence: TGCAGCGTGAAAGTAGGACAGGTGGGAGTCTCTGAAGCTTTCTTT. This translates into CSVKVGQVGVSEAFF.

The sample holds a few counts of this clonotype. CDR3 DNA: TGTGCCAGCTCACCACAGGGAACGGTGAACACTGAAGCTTTCTTT. Translation gives CASSPQGTVNTEAFF. V gene TRBV18 combines with J gene TRBJ1-1, with D hard to call. Germline assignment: CDR1 KGHSH and CDR2 LQKENI. This CDR3 spans 15 amino acids. V was clipped by 1 base and J by 0 bases, with 9 bases between them.